This is a list of T cell receptor beta chains from one sample in a study of T cell responses to AZD1222 COVID-19 vaccine. Repertoires were generated with immunoSEQ multiplex PCR, while TCRdb's copy carries only in-frame clones and drops some. In the table there are about 140,000 clones, approximately 92% of which are singletons. Specimen: peripheral blood, collected on day 0 of AZD1222 vaccination. These receptors came from an adult in good health. CDR3s include the opening cysteine and the closing phenylalanine or tryptophan. A D gene is named only where the DNA matches it firmly. Not every row has a clone size; where given, it reads once, few, many or a size class.

CASSQEPSGGLTGELFF	TGTGCCAGCAGCCAAGAACCCTCTGGGGGATTAACCGGGGAGCTGTTTTTT	TRBV4-2	TRBJ2-2	.	.
CASSSRDSPPLHF	TGTGCCAGCAGCTCTCGGGACAGTCCACCCCTCCACTTT	TRBV5-6	TRBJ1-6	.	TRBD1
CASSLGAGFLGHLIYEQYF	TGTGCCAGCAGTTTAGGCGCCGGTTTTTTGGGACACCTAATCTACGAGCAGTACTTC	TRBV27	TRBJ2-7	.	.
CASSRDASTDTQYF	TGTGCCAGCAGCCGGGACGCAAGCACAGATACGCAGTATTTT	TRBV7-2	TRBJ2-3	.	.
CASSWGQTMNTEAFF	TGTGCCAGCAGCTGGGGACAGACTATGAACACTGAAGCTTTCTTT	TRBV7-9	TRBJ1-1	.	TRBD1
CASSLVFANTEAFF	TGTGCCAGCAGCTTAGTGTTTGCGAACACTGAAGCTTTCTTT	TRBV7-2	TRBJ1-1	.	.
CASKSGGTEAFF	TGTGCCAGCAAATCCGGGGGGACTGAAGCTTTCTTT	TRBV12-3/TRBV12-4	TRBJ1-1	.	.
CASSLNSGPYNEQFF	TGCGCCAGCAGCTTGAATAGCGGACCCTACAATGAGCAGTTCTTC	TRBV5-1	TRBJ2-1	.	.
CASSFETVNGYTF	TGTGCCAGCAGTTTTGAGACGGTCAATGGCTACACCTTC	TRBV28	TRBJ1-2	.	.
CASRLDSSPLHF	TGTGCCAGCAGACTGGACAGTTCACCCCTCCACTTT	TRBV3-1/TRBV3-2	TRBJ1-6	.	.
CASSLRNTEAFF	TGTGCCAGCAGCCTCCGGAACACTGAAGCTTTCTTT	TRBV6-5	TRBJ1-1	.	.
CASSIGTGGYGYTF	TGTGCCAGCTCAATAGGGACCGGGGGCTATGGCTACACCTTC	TRBV25-1	TRBJ1-2	.	.
CASSDGAGGNQPQHF	TGTGCCAGTAGTGACGGAGCCGGAGGCAATCAGCCCCAGCATTTT	TRBV19	TRBJ1-5	.	.
CASNQGREQYF	TGTGCCAGCAATCAGGGGCGAGAGCAGTACTTC	TRBV27	TRBJ2-7	.	.
CASSASGGAKDTQYF	TGTGCCAGCTCGGCTAGCGGGGGAGCAAAAGATACGCAGTATTTT	TRBV7-9	TRBJ2-3	once	TRBD2
CASSQQQVNQPQHF	TGCGCCAGCAGTCAACAACAGGTCAATCAGCCCCAGCATTTT	TRBV4-1	TRBJ1-5	.	.
CASSSAAGQETQYF	TGCGCCAGCAGCTCCGCGGCGGGCCAAGAGACCCAGTACTTC	TRBV5-1	TRBJ2-5	.	.
CASSPDRFYSNQPQHF	TGTGCCAGCAGCCCCGACAGATTTTATAGCAATCAGCCCCAGCATTTT	TRBV7-8	TRBJ1-5	.	.
CASSLGTGDEQYF	TGTGCCAGCAGCCTCGGGACAGGGGACGAGCAGTACTTC	TRBV27	TRBJ2-7	.	TRBD1
CASSPRTGVRDTQYF	TGTGCCAGCAGCCCCAGAACAGGGGTCCGGGATACGCAGTATTTT	TRBV3-1/TRBV3-2	TRBJ2-3	.	TRBD1
CASSTKTGFYSPLHF	TGTGCCAGCAGCACCAAAACTGGATTCTATTCACCCCTCCACTTT	TRBV21-1	TRBJ1-6	.	.
CASSPPSSIGNEQFF	TGTGCCAGCTCACCACCGTCTAGCATAGGCAATGAGCAGTTCTTC	TRBV18	TRBJ2-1	.	.
CASSAIAGRAYEQYF	TGCGCCAGCAGCGCAATAGCGGGGCGGGCCTACGAGCAGTACTTC	TRBV5-1	TRBJ2-7	.	TRBD2
CASSQDLEFYNEQFF	TGCGCCAGCAGCCAAGACTTAGAGTTCTACAATGAGCAGTTCTTC	TRBV4-1	TRBJ2-1	once	.
CASSRNFRTTGANTEAFF	TGCGCCAGCAGCCGCAACTTCCGAACAACAGGTGCGAACACTGAAGCTTTCTTT	TRBV5-1	TRBJ1-1	.	.
CATGPRSQPQHF	TGTGCCACGGGGCCGAGGAGTCAGCCCCAGCATTTT	TRBV5-8	TRBJ1-5	.	.
CASSLTGWGPREQYF	TGTGCCAGCAGTCTTACAGGGTGGGGTCCTCGGGAGCAGTACTTC	TRBV5-8	TRBJ2-7	.	.
CASSPGLAGREETQYF	TGTGCCAGCAGCCCCGGACTAGCGGGGCGAGAGGAGACCCAGTACTTC	TRBV11-2	TRBJ2-5	.	TRBD2
CASSWGAGRLNTEAFF	TGTGCCAGCTCTTGGGGTGCAGGCCGACTGAACACTGAAGCTTTCTTT	TRBV2	TRBJ1-1	.	.
CASSLAPFEEKLFF	TGTGCCAGCAGCTTAGCCCCCTTCGAGGAAAAACTGTTTTTT	TRBV7-2	TRBJ1-4	.	.
CASTRDRRQPQHF	TGTGCCAGCACCCGGGACAGGCGGCAGCCCCAGCATTTT	TRBV28	TRBJ1-5	.	TRBD1
CASSETSYNEQFF	TGTGCCAGCAGCGAGACTAGTTACAATGAGCAGTTCTTC	TRBV9	TRBJ2-1	few	.
CASSIRISYEQYF	TGTGCCAGCAGCATCCGGATATCCTACGAGCAGTACTTC	TRBV5-6	TRBJ2-7	.	.
CSPTQGSNNEQFF	TGCAGCCCCACCCAGGGATCGAACAATGAGCAGTTCTTC	TRBV29-1	TRBJ2-1	.	.
CASSIIGTEVDEQFF	TGTGCCAGTAGTATAATTGGGACCGAAGTCGATGAGCAGTTCTTC	TRBV19	TRBJ2-1	.	.
CASSPRQGDGYTF	TGTGCCAGCAGCCCACGACAGGGGGACGGCTACACCTTC	TRBV7-8	TRBJ1-2	.	TRBD1
CASSLAGTMGGQPQHF	TGTGCCAGCAGCTTAGCGGGGACGATGGGGGGTCAGCCCCAGCATTTT	TRBV7-2	TRBJ1-5	.	.
CASSLMADYNEQFF	TGTGCCAGCAGTTTAATGGCGGACTACAATGAGCAGTTCTTC	TRBV6-4	TRBJ2-1	once	.
CASSQRTAPQPQHF	TGTGCCAGCAGCCAAAGGACAGCCCCCCAGCCCCAGCATTTT	TRBV7-8	TRBJ1-5	.	.
CASSLMPFTDTQYF	TGTGCCAGCAGTTTAATGCCTTTCACAGATACGCAGTATTTT	TRBV6-5	TRBJ2-3	.	.
CAWSGGTGQPQHF	TGTGCCTGGAGCGGGGGCACTGGTCAGCCCCAGCATTTT	TRBV30	TRBJ1-5	.	.
CANKFDRGGEAFF	TGTGCCAATAAATTCGACAGGGGGGGTGAAGCTTTCTTT	TRBV2	TRBJ1-1	.	TRBD1
CASSELLNSGNTIYF	TGTGCCAGTAGTGAGTTGCTGAACTCTGGAAACACCATATATTTT	TRBV19	TRBJ1-3	few	.
CSFRDNYGYTF	TGCAGTTTCCGAGATAACTATGGCTACACCTTC	TRBV20-1	TRBJ1-2	.	.
CASSGTLAGGRSYNEQFF	TGTGCCAGCAGTGGAACCCTAGCGGGAGGCCGTTCCTACAATGAGCAGTTCTTC	TRBV6-1	TRBJ2-1	.	TRBD2
CASSTYYEQYF	TGTGCCAGCAGCACATACTACGAGCAGTACTTC	TRBV3-1/TRBV3-2	TRBJ2-7	.	.
CAWKRQGLMNTEAFF	TGTGCCTGGAAAAGACAGGGGCTCATGAACACTGAAGCTTTCTTT	TRBV30	TRBJ1-1	.	TRBD1
CASSVVPGGRNTIYF	TGTGCCAGCAGCGTAGTTCCGGGGGGGAGAAACACCATATATTTT	TRBV9	TRBJ1-3	.	.
CASSLVEVGFGTEAFF	TGTGCCAGCAGCTTAGTGGAGGTGGGGTTTGGGACTGAAGCTTTCTTT	TRBV7-2	TRBJ1-1	.	.
CASSSWDSDYGYTF	TGTGCCAGCAGCTCCTGGGACTCCGACTATGGCTACACCTTC	TRBV5-5	TRBJ1-2	once	.
CASSAFRGNTEAFF	TGTGCCAGCAGCGCCTTCAGGGGAAACACTGAAGCTTTCTTT	TRBV14	TRBJ1-1	.	.
CASSAGLAGGQTLSDTQYF	TGTGCCAGCAGCGCGGGACTAGCGGGGGGTCAGACACTCTCAGATACGCAGTATTTT	TRBV9	TRBJ2-3	.	TRBD2
CASSLDRNTEAFF	TGTGCCAGCAGCTTGGACAGGAACACTGAAGCTTTCTTT	TRBV7-9	TRBJ1-1	.	.
CASSLAVTGGNTIYF	TGTGCCAGCAGCTTGGCCGTGACAGGCGGTAACACCATATATTTT	TRBV5-5	TRBJ1-3	.	.
CASSGLDTGLARNQPQHF	TGTGCCAGCAGTGGCCTCGACACAGGGTTGGCCCGCAATCAGCCCCAGCATTTT	TRBV6-1	TRBJ1-5	.	.